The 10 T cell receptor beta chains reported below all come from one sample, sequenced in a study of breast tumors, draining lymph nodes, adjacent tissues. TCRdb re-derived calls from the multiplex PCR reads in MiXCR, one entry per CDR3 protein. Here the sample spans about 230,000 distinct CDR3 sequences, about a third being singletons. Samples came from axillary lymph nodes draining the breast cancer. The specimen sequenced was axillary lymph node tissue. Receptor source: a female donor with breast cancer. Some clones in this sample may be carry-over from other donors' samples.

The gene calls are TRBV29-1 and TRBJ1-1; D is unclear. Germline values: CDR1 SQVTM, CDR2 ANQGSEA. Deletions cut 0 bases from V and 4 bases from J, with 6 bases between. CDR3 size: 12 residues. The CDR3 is CSVEEGSTEAFF. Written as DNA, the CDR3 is TGCAGCGTTGAAGAAGGGAGCACTGAAGCTTTCTTT.

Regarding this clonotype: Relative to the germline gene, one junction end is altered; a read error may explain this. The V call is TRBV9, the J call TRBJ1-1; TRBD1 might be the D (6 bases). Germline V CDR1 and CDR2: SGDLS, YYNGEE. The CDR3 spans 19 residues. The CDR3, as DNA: TGTGGCAGCAGCGTAGGAGCCGGTAGAATGACAGGAAAAAACACTGAAGCTTTCTTT. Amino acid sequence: CGSSVGAGRMTGKNTEAFF.

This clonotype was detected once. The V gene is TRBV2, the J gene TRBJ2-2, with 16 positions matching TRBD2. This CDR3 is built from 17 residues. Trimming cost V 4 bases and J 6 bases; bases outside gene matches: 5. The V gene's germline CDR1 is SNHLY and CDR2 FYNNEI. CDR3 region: CASSAPGLAGGSGELFF. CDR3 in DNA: TGTGCCAGCAGTGCCCCGGGACTAGCGGGAGGGTCCGGGGAGCTGTTTTTT.

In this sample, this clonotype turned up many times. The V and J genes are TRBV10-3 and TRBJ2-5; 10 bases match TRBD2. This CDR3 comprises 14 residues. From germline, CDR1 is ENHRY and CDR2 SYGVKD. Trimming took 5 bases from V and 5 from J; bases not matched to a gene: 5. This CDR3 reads CAISPSGSGETQYF. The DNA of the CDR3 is TGTGCCATCAGTCCTAGCGGGAGTGGGGAGACCCAGTACTTC.

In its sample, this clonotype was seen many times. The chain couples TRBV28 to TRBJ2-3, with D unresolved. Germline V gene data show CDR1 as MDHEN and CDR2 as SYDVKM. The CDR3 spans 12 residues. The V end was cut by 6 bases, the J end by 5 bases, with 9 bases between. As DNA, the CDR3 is TGTGCCAGCAGCCCAGATGGAGATACGCAGTATTTT. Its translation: CASSPDGDTQYF. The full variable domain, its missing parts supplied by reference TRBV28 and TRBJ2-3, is DVKVTQSSRYLVKRTGEKVFLECVQDMDHENMFWYRQDPGLGLRLIYFSYDVKMKEKGDIPEGYSVSREKKERFSLILESASTNQTSMYLCASSPDGDTQYFGPGTRLTVL.

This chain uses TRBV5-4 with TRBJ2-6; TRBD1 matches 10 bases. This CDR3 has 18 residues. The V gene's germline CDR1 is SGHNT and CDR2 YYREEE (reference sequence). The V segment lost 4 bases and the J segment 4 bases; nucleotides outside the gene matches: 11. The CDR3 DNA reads TGTGCCAGCAGCGGAACCGGGACAGGGGTTGCCGGGGCCAACGTCCTGACTTTC. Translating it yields CASSGTGTGVAGANVLTF.

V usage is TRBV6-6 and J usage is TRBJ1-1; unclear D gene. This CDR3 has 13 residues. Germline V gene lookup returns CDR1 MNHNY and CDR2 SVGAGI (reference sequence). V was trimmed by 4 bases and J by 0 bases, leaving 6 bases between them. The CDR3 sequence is CASSSHMNTEAFF. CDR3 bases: TGTGCCAGCAGTTCTCACATGAACACTGAAGCTTTCTTT.

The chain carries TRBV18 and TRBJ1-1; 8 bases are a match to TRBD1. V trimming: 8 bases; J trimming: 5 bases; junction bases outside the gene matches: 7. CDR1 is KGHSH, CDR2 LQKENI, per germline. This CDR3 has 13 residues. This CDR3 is CASRGQGITEAFF. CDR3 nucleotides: TGTGCCAGCAGAGGACAGGGAATTACTGAAGCTTTCTTT.

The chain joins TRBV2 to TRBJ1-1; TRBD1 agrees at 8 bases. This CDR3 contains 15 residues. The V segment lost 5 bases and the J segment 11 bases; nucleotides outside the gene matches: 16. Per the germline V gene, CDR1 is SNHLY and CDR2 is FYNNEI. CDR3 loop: CASSQTNNQGAEAFF. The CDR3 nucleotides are TGTGCCAGCAGTCAAACCAATAATCAGGGGGCAGAGGCTTTCTTT.

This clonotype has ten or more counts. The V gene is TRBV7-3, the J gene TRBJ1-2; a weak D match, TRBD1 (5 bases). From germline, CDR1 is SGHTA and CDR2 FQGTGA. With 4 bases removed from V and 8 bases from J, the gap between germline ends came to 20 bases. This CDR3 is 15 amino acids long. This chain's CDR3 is CASSSMQGGIGGYTF. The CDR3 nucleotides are TGTGCCAGCAGCTCCATGCAGGGTGGGATAGGAGGCTACACCTTC.